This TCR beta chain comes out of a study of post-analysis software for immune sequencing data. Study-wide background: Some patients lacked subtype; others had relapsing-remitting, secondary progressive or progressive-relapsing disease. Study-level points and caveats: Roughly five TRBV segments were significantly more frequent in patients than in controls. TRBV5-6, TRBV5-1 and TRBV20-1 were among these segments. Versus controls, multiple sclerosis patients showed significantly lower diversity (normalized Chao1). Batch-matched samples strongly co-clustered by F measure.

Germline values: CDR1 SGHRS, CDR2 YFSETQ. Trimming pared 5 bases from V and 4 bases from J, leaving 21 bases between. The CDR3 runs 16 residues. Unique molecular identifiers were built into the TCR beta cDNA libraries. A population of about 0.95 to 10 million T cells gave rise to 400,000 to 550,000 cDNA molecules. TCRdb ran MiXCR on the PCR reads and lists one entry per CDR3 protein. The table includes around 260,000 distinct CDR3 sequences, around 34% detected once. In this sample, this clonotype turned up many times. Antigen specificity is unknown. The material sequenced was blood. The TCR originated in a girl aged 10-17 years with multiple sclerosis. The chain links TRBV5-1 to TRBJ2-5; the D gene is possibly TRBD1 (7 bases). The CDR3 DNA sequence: TGCGCCAGCAGGACCGGCTCAGGGGGGTTTTCAGAGACCCAGTACTTC. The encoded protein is CASRTGSGGFSETQYF.